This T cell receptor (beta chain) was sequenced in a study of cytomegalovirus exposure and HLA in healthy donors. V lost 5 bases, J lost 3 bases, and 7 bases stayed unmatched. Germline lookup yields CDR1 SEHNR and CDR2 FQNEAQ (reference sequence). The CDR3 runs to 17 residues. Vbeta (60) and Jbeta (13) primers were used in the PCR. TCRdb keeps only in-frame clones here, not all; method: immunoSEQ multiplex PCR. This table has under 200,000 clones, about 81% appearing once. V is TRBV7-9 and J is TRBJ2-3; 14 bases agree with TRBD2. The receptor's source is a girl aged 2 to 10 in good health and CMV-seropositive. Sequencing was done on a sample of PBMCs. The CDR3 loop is CASSPTSGRGATDTQYF. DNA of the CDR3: TGTGCCAGCAGCCCGACTAGCGGGAGGGGAGCGACAGATACGCAGTATTTT.